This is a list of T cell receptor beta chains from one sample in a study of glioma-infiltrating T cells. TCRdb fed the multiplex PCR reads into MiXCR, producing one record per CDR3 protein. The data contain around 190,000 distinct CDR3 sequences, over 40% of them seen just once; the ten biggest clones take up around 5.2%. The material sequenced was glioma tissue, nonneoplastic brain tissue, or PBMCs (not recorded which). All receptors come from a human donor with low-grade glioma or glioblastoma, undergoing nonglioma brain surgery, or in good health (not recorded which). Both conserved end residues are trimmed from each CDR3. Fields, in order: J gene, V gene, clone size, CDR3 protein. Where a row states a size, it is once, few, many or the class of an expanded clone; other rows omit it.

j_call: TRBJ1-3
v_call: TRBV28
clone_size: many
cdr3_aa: ASKGPGNTIY

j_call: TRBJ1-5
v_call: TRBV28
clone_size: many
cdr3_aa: ASSFRGPQH

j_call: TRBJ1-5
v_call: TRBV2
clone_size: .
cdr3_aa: ASMGEGNQPQH

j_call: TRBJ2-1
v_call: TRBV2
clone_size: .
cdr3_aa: ASVATSGIYNEQF

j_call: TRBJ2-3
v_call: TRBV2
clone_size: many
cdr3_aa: ASRKDRGETDTQY

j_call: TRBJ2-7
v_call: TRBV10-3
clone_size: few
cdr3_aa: AISESTGGGPEQY

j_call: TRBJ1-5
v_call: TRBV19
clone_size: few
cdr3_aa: ASRGTADNQPQH

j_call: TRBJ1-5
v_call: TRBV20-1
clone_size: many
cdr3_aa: SATDGQAQH

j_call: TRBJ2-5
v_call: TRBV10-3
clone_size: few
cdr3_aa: AISESSRETQY

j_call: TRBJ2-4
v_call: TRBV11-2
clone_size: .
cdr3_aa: ASSLLENIKY

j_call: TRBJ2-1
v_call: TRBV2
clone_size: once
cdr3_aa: ASSVGADNEKF

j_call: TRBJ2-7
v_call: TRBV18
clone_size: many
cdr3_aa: ASSPNRGVEQY

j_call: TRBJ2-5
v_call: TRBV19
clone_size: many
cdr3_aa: ASSATLVRAQY